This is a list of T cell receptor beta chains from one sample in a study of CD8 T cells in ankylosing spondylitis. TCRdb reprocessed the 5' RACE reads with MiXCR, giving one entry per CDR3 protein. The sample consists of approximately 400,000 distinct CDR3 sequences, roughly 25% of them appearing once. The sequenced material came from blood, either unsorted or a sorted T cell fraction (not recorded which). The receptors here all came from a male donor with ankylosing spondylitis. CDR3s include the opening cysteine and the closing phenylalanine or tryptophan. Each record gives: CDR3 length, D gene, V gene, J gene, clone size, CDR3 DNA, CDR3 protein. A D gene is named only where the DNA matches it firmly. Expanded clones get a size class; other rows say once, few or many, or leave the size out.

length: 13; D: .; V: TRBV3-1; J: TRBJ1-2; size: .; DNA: TGTGCCAGCAGCCAAGAAGAGTACTATGGCTACACCTTC; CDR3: CASSQEEYYGYTF
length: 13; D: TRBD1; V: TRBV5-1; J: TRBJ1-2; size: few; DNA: TGCGCCAGCAGCTTGAGGACAGGGGACGGCTACACCTTC; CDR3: CASSLRTGDGYTF
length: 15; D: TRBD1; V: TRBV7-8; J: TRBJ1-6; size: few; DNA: TGTGCCAGCAGCTTCGGGACAGGGGGCAACTCACCCCTCCACTTT; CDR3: CASSFGTGGNSPLHF
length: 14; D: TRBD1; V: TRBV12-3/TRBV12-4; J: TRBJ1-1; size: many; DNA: TGTGCCAGCAGCCCAGGACAGGAGAACACTGAAGCTTTCTTT; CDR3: CASSPGQENTEAFF
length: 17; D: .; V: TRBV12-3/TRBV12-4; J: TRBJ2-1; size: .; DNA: TGTGCCAGCAGCTCCTCCTCAGCGATACCCCCTGACAATGAGCAGTTCTTC; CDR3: CASSSSSAIPPDNEQFF
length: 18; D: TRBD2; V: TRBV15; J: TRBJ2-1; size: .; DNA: TGTGCCACCAGCATAGGACTAGCGGTTGAAGGGTTTTACAATGAGCAGTTCTTC; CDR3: CATSIGLAVEGFYNEQFF
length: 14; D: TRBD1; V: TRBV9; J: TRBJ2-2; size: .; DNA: TGTGCCAGCAGCGTCCGACAGGGTCCCGGGGAGCTGTTTTTT; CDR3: CASSVRQGPGELFF
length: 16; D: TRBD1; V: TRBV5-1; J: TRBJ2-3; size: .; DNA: TGCGCCAGCAGCCTGGAAGGGACAGGGGCTGTAGATACGCAGTATTTT; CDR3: CASSLEGTGAVDTQYF
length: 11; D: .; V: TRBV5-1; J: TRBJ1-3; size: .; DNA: TGCGCCAGCAGGGGCCAAAACACCATATATTTT; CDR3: CASRGQNTIYF
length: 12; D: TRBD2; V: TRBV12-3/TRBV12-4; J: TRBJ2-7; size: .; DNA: TGTGCCAGCAGGAGCGGGAGTTCCGAGCAGTACTTC; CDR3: CASRSGSSEQYF
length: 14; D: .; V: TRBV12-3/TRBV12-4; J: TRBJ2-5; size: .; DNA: TGTGCCAGGGTAGCTTCACCCTTCCGAGAGACCCAGTACTTC; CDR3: CARVASPFRETQYF
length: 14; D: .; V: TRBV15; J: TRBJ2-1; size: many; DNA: TGTGCCACCAGCAGAGACCGGACCTACAATGAGCAGTTCTTC; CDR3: CATSRDRTYNEQFF
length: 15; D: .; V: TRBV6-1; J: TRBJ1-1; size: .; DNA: TGTGCCAGCAGTGAAGTATTAGGATTAGATACTGAAGCTTTCTTT; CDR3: CASSEVLGLDTEAFF
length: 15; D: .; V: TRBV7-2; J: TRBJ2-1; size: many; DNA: TGTGCCAGCAGCAAAGGACTGAACTCCTACAATGAGCAGTTCTTC; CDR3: CASSKGLNSYNEQFF
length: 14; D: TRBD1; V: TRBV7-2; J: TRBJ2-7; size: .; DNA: TGTGCCAGTGGGGAGGGGACAGGGCCGTACGAGCAGTACTTC; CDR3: CASGEGTGPYEQYF
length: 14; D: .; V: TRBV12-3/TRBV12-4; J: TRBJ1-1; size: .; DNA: TGTGCCAGCACCCCTTTTGAGGGAGGCACTGAAGCTTTCTTT; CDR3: CASTPFEGGTEAFF
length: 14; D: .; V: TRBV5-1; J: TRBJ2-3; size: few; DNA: TGCGCCAGCAGCCCACCGGGACTTGGGGATACGCAGTATTTT; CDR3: CASSPPGLGDTQYF
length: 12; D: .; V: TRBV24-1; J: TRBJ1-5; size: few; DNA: TGTGCCACCGGGGGAAGCAATCAGCCCCAGCATTTT; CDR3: CATGGSNQPQHF
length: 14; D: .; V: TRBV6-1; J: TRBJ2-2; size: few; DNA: TGTGCCAGCAGCACACACCAGGGACCCGGGGAGCTGTTTTTT; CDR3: CASSTHQGPGELFF
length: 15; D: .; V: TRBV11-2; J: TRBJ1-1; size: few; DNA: TGTGCCAGCAACCCCGGGCAGGGGTGGGTGACTGAAGCTTTCTTT; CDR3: CASNPGQGWVTEAFF
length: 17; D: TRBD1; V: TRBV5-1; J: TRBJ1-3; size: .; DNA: TGCGCCAGCAGCTTGTCGGTCGGACAGGGAGGTGGAAACACCATATATTTT; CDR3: CASSLSVGQGGGNTIYF
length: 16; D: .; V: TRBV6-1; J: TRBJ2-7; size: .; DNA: TGTGCCAGCAGTGGCCAGGAAGGGCAAATTTCCTACGAGCAGTACTTC; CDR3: CASSGQEGQISYEQYF
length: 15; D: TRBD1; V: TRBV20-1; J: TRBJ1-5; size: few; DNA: TGCAGTTCCACGGAGGGAGGGGGCTTTGGTCAGCCCCAGCATTTT; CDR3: CSSTEGGGFGQPQHF
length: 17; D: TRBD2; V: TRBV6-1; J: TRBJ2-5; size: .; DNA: TGTGCCAGCAGCCAGCCCGGGGCTAGCGGCAACCAAGAGACCCAGTACTTC; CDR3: CASSQPGASGNQETQYF